These 22 T cell receptor beta chains share one sample of origin, sequenced in a study of shared clonotypes between healthy human individuals. Sequencing used immunoSEQ multiplex PCR; TCRdb keeps in-frame clones, though not all of them. The sample lists about 960,000 clones, less than 85% occurring once. Sequencing was carried out using memory CD4+ T cells sorted from blood. Documented subset: CD45RA-negative fraction. The receptors shown here come from a man in his late teens or twenties in good health.

The V and J genes are TRBV19 and TRBJ1-5; 9 bases are shared with TRBD1. CDR3 size: 15 residues. The germline gives CDR1 LNHDA, CDR2 SQIVND (reference sequence). Losses at the gene ends were 6 bases for V and 5 bases for J; bases not matched to a gene: 8. In nucleotides, the CDR3 is TGTGCCAGTAGGACACAGGGGGCCTTGTATCAGCCCCAGCATTTT. As protein: CASRTQGALYQPQHF.

J is TRBJ1-2 and V is TRBV6-5, with D tentatively TRBD1 (5 bases). The CDR3 is 13 amino acids. Germline V CDR1 and CDR2: MNHEY, SVGAGI. V gave up 5 bases and J gave up 5 bases, with 12 bases separating them. The CDR3 bases are TGTGCCAGCAGTCCCGCTCGGGGGTATGGCTACACCTTC. It encodes CASSPARGYGYTF.

This chain joins TRBV30 and TRBJ1-2; TRBD1 agrees at 9 bases. Per germline, CDR1 GTSNPN and CDR2 SVGIG (reference sequence). This CDR3 comprises 16 residues. J gave up 1 base and V 8 bases, and 14 bases lay outside the gene matches. The CDR3 is CASSPTGQGVNYGYTF. The CDR3 bases are TGTGCCAGTAGTCCAACGGGACAGGGAGTTAACTATGGCTACACCTTC.

The V and J genes are TRBV11-2 and TRBJ2-2; possible D gene TRBD1, 6 bases. The germline gives CDR1 SGHAT, CDR2 FQNNGV. The CDR3 runs to 14 residues. The V end lost 5 bases, the J end lost 6 bases, and 13 bases lay between the germline ends. The CDR3: CASSRIRGSGELFF. CDR3 DNA: TGTGCCAGCAGCCGGATCAGGGGTTCCGGGGAGCTGTTTTTT.

The chain combines TRBV7-9 with TRBJ1-6; D might be TRBD1 (6 bases). The CDR3 sequence is 16 residues long. V lost 5 bases to trimming and J lost 5 bases, with 16 bases between them. CDR1 and CDR2 from the germline V gene are SEHNR and FQNEAQ (reference sequence). CDR3 in DNA: TGTGCCAGCAGCCCACCCACCCAGGGGAATAATTCACCCCTCCACTTT. Encoded protein: CASSPPTQGNNSPLHF.

The CDR3 reads CASSLTVRETQYF. The CDR3 bases are TGTGCCAGCAGCTTAACAGTTCGGGAGACCCAGTACTTC. The V call is TRBV7-6, the J call TRBJ2-5, with D unclear. Trimming took off 2 bases at V and 5 bases at J, with 9 bases between the two ends. The CDR3 has 13 amino acids. CDR1 SGHVS and CDR2 FNYEAQ come from the germline V gene.

This clone came up a few times. Other DNA sequences in this specimen translate into the identical CDR3. The chain is built from TRBV30 and TRBJ1-5; the match to TRBD1 covers 9 bases. The ends lost 3 bases at V and 4 bases at J; junction bases unmatched: 1. The CDR3 sequence is 13 residues long. The V gene's germline CDR1 is GTSNPN and CDR2 SVGIG (reference sequence). In DNA form, the CDR3 reads TGTGCCTGGAGCGGACAGGGGAATCAGCCCCAGCATTTT. Its translation: CAWSGQGNQPQHF.

This rearrangement joins TRBV28 to TRBJ1-5; D not resolved. The CDR3 is 12 residues long. The germline gives CDR1 MDHEN, CDR2 SYDVKM. The V end was cut by 6 bases, the J end by 4 bases, with 7 bases between. CDR3 DNA: TGTGCCAGCAGACAGAATAATCAGCCCCAGCATTTT. Translating gives CASRQNNQPQHF.

V is TRBV7-2 and J is TRBJ1-2, with TRBD1 matching over 8 bases. Germline assignment: CDR1 SGHTA and CDR2 FQGNSA. V lost 5 bases to trimming and J lost 6 bases; unmatched junction nucleotides: 11. The CDR3 consists of 15 residues. Written as DNA, the CDR3 is TGTGCCAGCAGCCGCGGACAGGGATCGGGCGATGGCTACACCTTC. Its protein is CASSRGQGSGDGYTF.

This clone showed up just a few times. The chain is built from TRBV28 and TRBJ1-6; TRBD1 aligns across 8 bases. This CDR3 is built from 16 residues. After removal of 5 bases from V and 9 bases from J, the junction contained 12 bases not matched to a gene. The V gene's germline CDR1 is MDHEN and CDR2 SYDVKM. The CDR3 protein is CASSGAAAGGGSPLHF. In nucleotides, the CDR3 is TGTGCCAGCAGTGGGGCCGCGGCAGGGGGCGGTTCACCCCTCCACTTT.

This chain joins TRBV7-2 and TRBJ1-5; maybe TRBD1 (5 bases). There are 17 residues in the CDR3. Germline lookup yields CDR1 SGHTA and CDR2 FQGNSA. The V end lost 1 base, the J end lost 1 base, and 14 bases lay between the germline ends. The CDR3 protein is CASSLVRTFGSNQPQHF. CDR3 coding DNA: TGTGCCAGCAGCTTAGTGAGGACATTTGGAAGCAATCAGCCCCAGCATTTT.

V and J are TRBV28 and TRBJ1-5; D possibly corresponds to TRBD1 (5 bases). This CDR3 is 15 amino acids long. V lost 4 bases and J 2 bases, leaving 12 bases between the germline ends. CDR1 and CDR2 from the germline V gene are MDHEN and SYDVKM. The CDR3 here is CASSSRGPRNQPQHF. The CDR3 DNA follows: TGTGCCAGCAGTTCCCGGGGACCCCGCAATCAGCCCCAGCATTTT.

V is TRBV5-1 and J is TRBJ2-7; TRBD2 matches 11 bases. Trimming at V came to 7 bases and at J to 3 bases, leaving 6 bases not matched to a gene. The CDR3 sequence is 14 residues long. Germline CDR1 SGHRS, CDR2 YFSETQ. CDR3 region: CASAETSGNYEQYF. CDR3 DNA: TGCGCCAGCGCGGAGACTAGCGGGAACTACGAGCAGTACTTC.

This clone has just a few counts. V gene TRBV6-5 combines with J gene TRBJ1-2; 7 nucleotides line up with TRBD1. CDR1 and CDR2 (germline): MNHEY, SVGAGI. V lost 7 bases, J lost 8 bases, and 7 bases stayed unmatched. This CDR3 has 12 residues. CDR3 residues: CASKTGAGGYTF. The CDR3, as DNA: TGTGCCAGCAAAACAGGGGCGGGAGGCTACACCTTC.

The V gene is TRBV10-3, the J gene TRBJ1-2; 8 bases fit TRBD1. Germline CDR1 is ENHRY and CDR2 is SYGVKD. V was pared by 7 bases and J by 4 bases, with 11 bases of the junction left unmatched. This CDR3 spans 15 amino acids. DNA of the CDR3: TGTGCCATCACACCTACAGGGGGTAGGGGCTATGGCTACACCTTC. It specifies CAITPTGGRGYGYTF.

This clone was seen a handful of times. The genes are TRBV10-3 and TRBJ2-5; possible D gene TRBD1, 5 bases. This CDR3 is 12 amino acids long. Germline V lookup: CDR1 ENHRY, CDR2 SYGVKD. With 8 bases removed from V and 5 bases from J, the gap between germline ends came to 12 bases. The CDR3 DNA sequence: TGTGCCATCTCTCAGTCAGGGGAGACCCAGTACTTC. It translates to CAISQSGETQYF.

The chain has TRBV6-5 and TRBJ1-6, with 9 bases matching TRBD1. The V segment lost 5 bases and the J segment 7 bases; nucleotides outside the gene matches: 3. CDR1 is MNHEY, CDR2 SVGAGI, per germline. CDR3 length equals 14 residues. CDR3 nucleotide sequence: TGTGCCAGCAGTGCCGACAGGGGGAATTCACCCCTCCACTTT. It is translated as CASSADRGNSPLHF.

This clone appeared a single time. This chain uses TRBV7-9 with TRBJ2-5; 10 nucleotides line up with TRBD2. J was trimmed by 4 bases and V by 1 base; bases with no gene match: 3. The CDR3 has 15 amino acids. Germline CDR1 SEHNR, CDR2 FQNEAQ (reference sequence). The CDR3, as DNA: TGTGCCAGCAGCTTAGGGGCTAGCGGGGGAGAGACCCAGTACTTC. As protein: CASSLGASGGETQYF.

The rearrangement uses TRBV18 and TRBJ2-1; 7 nucleotides agree with TRBD2. V lost 6 bases and J lost 0; bases outside the gene matches: 2. CDR1 is KGHSH, CDR2 LQKENI, per germline. This CDR3 has 14 residues. CDR3 in DNA: TGTGCCAGCTCCCCTAGCGGCTCCTACAATGAGCAGTTCTTC. Translated: CASSPSGSYNEQFF. The full variable domain, rest sourced from reference TRBV18 and TRBJ2-1, is NAGVMQNPRHLVRRRGQEARLRCSPMKGHSHVYWYRQLPEEGLKFMVYLQKENIIDESGMPKERFSAEFPKEGPSILRIQQVVRGDSAAYFCASSPSGSYNEQFFGPGTRLTVL.

The rearrangement uses TRBV5-1 and TRBJ2-2; weak D call: TRBD1 (5 bases). Germline CDR1 SGHRS, CDR2 YFSETQ. Trimming left V 5 bases short and J 4 bases short, with 15 bases between. The CDR3 runs 15 residues. DNA of the CDR3: TGCGCCAGCAGGTCGTTGCAGGGTGGCACCGGGGAGCTGTTTTTT. Amino acids: CASRSLQGGTGELFF.

Note on this clone: The junction and the germline gene differ at one end; a read error may be behind it. The chain uses TRBV18 and TRBJ2-6, with 7 bases identical to TRBD2. CDR3 length equals 14 residues. The germline V gene encodes CDR1 KGHSH and CDR2 LQKENI. Here the CDR3 reads CASSPPSGDNVLTF. DNA of the CDR3: TGTGCCAGCTCACCACCCAGCGGGGACAACGTCCTGACTTTC.

A few counts support this clone. This chain uses TRBV5-1 with TRBJ1-6; D remains ambiguous. The CDR3 sequence is 15 residues long. V gave up 0 bases and J gave up 10 bases, with 14 bases separating them. Per germline, CDR1 SGHRS and CDR2 YFSETQ. CDR3 nucleotides: TGCGCCAGCAGCTTGGAGGGCGAGTCGAGATCACCCCTCCACTTT. Protein sequence: CASSLEGESRSPLHF.